These 18 T cell receptor beta chains were sequenced from one sample in a study of T cells after yellow fever vaccination. MiXCR, run by TCRdb on the 5' RACE reads, gives a single entry per CDR3 protein. The profile shows 300,000 to 400,000 distinct CDR3 sequences, roughly 8.7% of them singletons. Specimen: PBMCs, collected on the day of the first yellow fever vaccination. Every receptor here comes from a man aged 18 to 29 who received the YFV17D yellow fever vaccine.

This clonotype was counted ten times or more. CDR3 residues: CASSFEQGYSYEQYF. Here the CDR3 DNA reads TGTGCCAGCAGTTTCGAACAGGGCTACTCCTACGAGCAGTACTTC. The V and J genes are TRBV12-3 or TRBV12-4 and TRBJ2-7; D is perhaps TRBD1 (6 bases). The CDR3 contains 15 residues. Trimming pared 3 bases from V and 0 bases from J, leaving 12 bases between.

This clonotype was recorded a few times. CDR3 coding DNA: TGTGCCAGCAGCTTGGGGCTCTATAATTCACCCCTCCACTTT. Translated: CASSLGLYNSPLHF. V is TRBV13 and J is TRBJ1-6; TRBD1 might be the D (5 bases). CDR3 length: 14 residues. Germline values: CDR1 PRHDT, CDR2 FYEKMQ (reference sequence). V gave up 3 bases and J gave up 3 bases, with 6 bases separating them.

This clonotype showed up many times. This CDR3 reads CSALGQGGLSNQPQHF. CDR3 DNA sequence: TGCAGTGCTCTTGGACAGGGAGGATTGAGCAATCAGCCCCAGCATTTT. The chain links TRBV20-1 to TRBJ1-5; 8 bases align to TRBD1. V dropped 5 bases and J dropped 1; count of bases not matched to a gene: 10. Germline V CDR1 and CDR2: DFQATT, SNEGSKA (reference sequence). The CDR3 has 16 amino acids.

This clonotype was observed a handful of times. The gene calls are TRBV6-4 and TRBJ2-5, with a tentative D call TRBD1 (6 bases). The CDR3 length is 15 residues. Per germline, CDR1 MRHNA and CDR2 SNTAGT. Trimming stripped 6 bases from V and 0 bases from J, with 14 bases between. The CDR3 spells CASSADRIHQETQYF. For the CDR3, the DNA is TGTGCCAGCAGCGCCGACAGGATACACCAAGAGACCCAGTACTTC.

The sample holds a few counts of this clonotype. The chain employs TRBV7-3 and TRBJ2-2; D not resolved. Trimming stripped 0 bases from V and 3 bases from J, with 5 bases between. Germline V gene sequence: CDR1 SGHTA, CDR2 FQGTGA. CDR3 length: 14 amino acids. This chain's CDR3 is CASSLTVDTGELFF. The CDR3 DNA reads TGTGCCAGCAGCTTAACAGTTGACACCGGGGAGCTGTTTTTT.

V gene TRBV19 combines with J gene TRBJ1-1; the D gene is possibly TRBD1 (5 bases). The CDR3 runs 14 residues. Germline V lookup: CDR1 LNHDA, CDR2 SQIVND (reference sequence). Trimming stripped 5 bases from V and 6 bases from J, with 16 bases between. The CDR3 sequence is CASSFGTTPAEAFF. The CDR3 nucleotides read TGTGCCAGTAGTTTCGGGACGACCCCCGCTGAAGCTTTCTTT.

This clonotype was seen more than once but under ten times. The rearrangement links TRBV5-8 to TRBJ2-3; 12 nucleotides line up with TRBD2. Germline V gene lookup returns CDR1 SGHTS and CDR2 YDEGEE. V lost 3 bases to trimming and J lost 3 bases; unmatched junction nucleotides: 5. The CDR3 contains 16 residues. The CDR3 region has the DNA TGTGCCAGCAGCTACACTAGCGGGGGGTGGACAGATACGCAGTATTTT. As protein: CASSYTSGGWTDTQYF.

This clonotype has more than one count but fewer than ten. The J gene is TRBJ2-7, the V gene TRBV2; tentative D call: TRBD1 (8 bases). Trimming removed 7 bases from V and 6 bases from J, with 16 bases in between. The CDR3 totals 13 residues. Germline CDR1 and CDR2: SNHLY and FYNNEI. CDR3 in DNA: TGTGCCAGCACTGGACAGGGAGGGCTCGAGCAGTACTTC. It encodes CASTGQGGLEQYF.

The gene calls are TRBV28 and TRBJ2-3; the match to TRBD2 covers 8 bases. The CDR3 is 15 amino acids. Germline CDR1 MDHEN, CDR2 SYDVKM. V lost 7 bases to trimming and J lost 0 bases; unmatched junction nucleotides: 6. The CDR3 here is CASKIAGTSTDTQYF. In nucleotides, the CDR3 is TGTGCCAGCAAGATAGCGGGGACCAGCACAGATACGCAGTATTTT.

V and J are TRBV7-2 and TRBJ1-5; TRBD1 is a possible D gene (5 bases). Germline assignment: CDR1 SGHTA and CDR2 FQGNSA. This CDR3 has 13 amino acids. V shed 7 bases and J shed 7 bases, with 14 bases lying between them. DNA of the CDR3: TGTGCCAGCACCCCCGACCGGGGGCAGCCCCAGCATTTT. As protein: CASTPDRGQPQHF.

J is TRBJ1-1 and V is TRBV7-9; D is undetermined. Germline CDR1 reads SEHNR; CDR2 reads FQNEAQ (reference sequence). Trimming took 6 bases from V and 4 from J, leaving 12 bases between them. The CDR3 length is 13 residues. This CDR3 reads CASSDLSGTEAFF. CDR3 in DNA: TGTGCCAGCAGTGATCTTTCGGGCACTGAAGCTTTCTTT.

V and J are TRBV12-3 or TRBV12-4 and TRBJ2-1; a weak D match, TRBD1 (5 bases). CDR3 length: 14 amino acids. The V and J ends lost 3 bases and 9 bases respectively, with 15 bases between them. CDR3 sequence reads: CASSFVVGAGEQFF. CDR3 DNA sequence: TGTGCCAGCAGTTTCGTTGTAGGGGCTGGTGAGCAGTTCTTC.

The CDR3 protein is CASSSAASNQPQHF. CDR3 coding DNA: TGTGCCAGCAGCTCTGCAGCGAGCAATCAGCCCCAGCATTTT. The chain carries TRBV7-2 and TRBJ1-5; D remains ambiguous. This CDR3 contains 14 residues. Looked up from germline, CDR1 is SGHTA and CDR2 is FQGNSA. Deletions cut 4 bases from V and 1 base from J, with 8 bases between. The full variable domain, with the rest looked up from reference TRBV7-2 and TRBJ1-5, is GAGVSQSPSNKVTEKGKDVELRCDPISGHTALYWYRQSLGQGLEFLIYFQGNSAPDKSGLPSDRFSAERTGGSVSTLTIQRTQQEDSAVYLCASSSAASNQPQHFGDGTRLSIL.

The table lists this clonotype with a count of one. The J gene is TRBJ2-1, the V gene TRBV5-1; TRBD2 matches 8 bases. The germline V gene has CDR1 SGHRS and CDR2 YFSETQ. The trim removed 1 base at V and 4 bases at J, leaving 1 base unmatched. The CDR3 extends over 14 amino acids. CDR3 DNA: TGCGCCAGCAGCTTGCAGCGGGGGTACAATGAGCAGTTCTTC. Its protein product is CASSLQRGYNEQFF.

This chain links TRBV5-6 with TRBJ2-7; either TRBD1 or TRBD2 may supply D (5 bases each). This CDR3 region has 16 residues. Germline V gene sequence: CDR1 SGHDT, CDR2 YYEEEE. V was trimmed by 4 bases and J by 2 bases, leaving 19 bases between them. Here the CDR3 DNA reads TGTGCCAGCAGCCCAACCCCCCGGGACGGACCCTACGAGCAGTACGTC. Translating it yields CASSPTPRDGPYEQYV.

This rearrangement joins TRBV6-1 to TRBJ1-2; D is unclear. This CDR3 comprises 15 residues. V was trimmed by 6 bases and J by 4 bases, leaving 18 bases between them. Germline V gives CDR1 MNHNS, CDR2 SASEGT. CDR3 sequence: CASRPPVGRGYGYTF. Here the CDR3 DNA reads TGTGCCAGCAGACCCCCTGTTGGGAGAGGCTATGGCTACACCTTC.

The chain carries TRBV29-1 and TRBJ1-1, with a tentative D call TRBD1 (6 bases). The CDR3 loop spans 11 amino acids. CDR1 is SQVTM and CDR2 is ANQGSEA in the germline V gene. Trimming cost V 8 bases and J 7 bases, with 14 bases left between them. CDR3 nucleotide sequence: TGCAGCCGAGGGGGGGCGGTTGAAGCTTTCTTT. Translation gives CSRGGAVEAFF.

In its sample, this clonotype was seen many times. The chain employs TRBV6-5 and TRBJ2-2, with 8 positions matching TRBD2. From germline, CDR1 is MNHEY and CDR2 SVGAGI. The CDR3 is 16 amino acids. V was pared by 0 bases and J by 9 bases, with 9 bases of the junction left unmatched. This CDR3 reads CASSYSVNSGVRELFF. CDR3 sequence (DNA): TGTGCCAGCAGTTACTCTGTGAATAGCGGGGTCCGGGAGCTGTTTTTT.